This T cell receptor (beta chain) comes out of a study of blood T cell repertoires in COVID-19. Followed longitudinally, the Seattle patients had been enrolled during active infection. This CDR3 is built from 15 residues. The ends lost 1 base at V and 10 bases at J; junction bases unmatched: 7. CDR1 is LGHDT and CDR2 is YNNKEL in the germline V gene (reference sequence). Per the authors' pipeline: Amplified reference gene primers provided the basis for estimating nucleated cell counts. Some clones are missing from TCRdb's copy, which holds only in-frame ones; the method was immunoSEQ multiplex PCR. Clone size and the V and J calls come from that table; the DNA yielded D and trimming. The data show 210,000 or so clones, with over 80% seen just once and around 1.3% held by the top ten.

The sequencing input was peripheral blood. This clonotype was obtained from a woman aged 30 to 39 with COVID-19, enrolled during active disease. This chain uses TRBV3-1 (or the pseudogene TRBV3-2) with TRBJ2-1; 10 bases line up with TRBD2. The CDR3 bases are TGTGCCAGCAGCCAAGCAGCGGGGGGGTCGGGCGAGCAGTTCTTC. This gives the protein CASSQAAGGSGEQFF.